This TCR beta chain is from a study of beta chain features in type 1 diabetes. Findings and limits, study-wide: Patients showed naive, central memory and Treg TCRB repertoires that appeared more similar than those of healthy donors.

This clone showed up just a few times. Its antigen is still unknown. This CDR3 is 15 amino acids long. The V gene's germline CDR1 is MNHEY and CDR2 SVGAGI. V was trimmed by 2 bases and J by 2 bases, leaving 10 bases between them. The study reverse transcribed the entire isolated RNA, so it sequenced expressed TCRB transcripts. Data came from immunoSEQ multiplex PCR; TCRdb stores just in-frame clones and leaves some out. The sample lists some 150,000 clones; approximately 10% were seen once. The source material was central memory CD4+ T cells from blood. The chain employs TRBV6-5 and TRBJ1-3; D gene unclear. This TCR derives from a man between 18 and 29 years old in good health. The CDR3, as DNA: TGTGCCAGCAGTTACGGTACTGAGGCTGGAAACACCATATATTTT. It specifies CASSYGTEAGNTIYF.